This TCR beta chain was captured by sequencing in a study of technical replicates of blood from a handful of donors. Sequenced by immunoSEQ multiplex PCR; TCRdb stores in-frame clones only, minus some. Of under 85,000 clones listed, approximately 94% are singletons. The clonotype was recovered from a human donor in good health. Sequencing was done on a sample of T cells isolated from PBMCs.

The CDR3 sequence: CASSKSGTGGGEQYF. The CDR3 nucleotides read TGTGCCAGTAGTAAATCCGGGACAGGGGGCGGCGAGCAGTACTTC. The rearrangement joins TRBV19 to TRBJ2-7, with 12 bases matching TRBD1. This CDR3 has 15 residues. Germline CDR1 LNHDA, CDR2 SQIVND (reference sequence). After removal of 4 bases from V and 6 bases from J, the junction contained 7 bases not matched to a gene.